The T cell receptor beta chain under discussion was sequenced for a study of T-cell reconstitution after alpha-beta-depleted transplantation in children. Unique molecular identifiers were incorporated when the TCRbeta library was constructed. MiXCR was run by TCRdb on the PCR reads, yielding one entry per CDR3 protein. The sample shows about 230,000 distinct CDR3 sequences, approximately 9.9% of them seen only once. This clonotype was seen repeatedly, ten times or more. The CDR3 totals 17 residues. The V end was cut by 0 bases, the J end by 2 bases, with 14 bases between. CDR1 and CDR2 from the germline V gene are MNHEY and SVGAGI.

Sequences were derived from PBMCs from the stem cell graft donor, sampled from the stem cell graft. The sequence derives from a human donor who donated a stem cell graft to a child with SCID. The rearrangement uses TRBV6-5 and TRBJ1-5; tentatively, D is TRBD1 (5 bases). The CDR3 protein is CASSYSGVAPGNQPQHF. The CDR3 DNA sequence: TGTGCCAGCAGTTACTCGGGGGTCGCGCCGGGCAATCAGCCCCAGCATTTT.